The clone carrying this T cell receptor beta chain was recorded only once. The germline V gene encodes CDR1 WSHSY and CDR2 SAAADI. With V trimmed by 6 bases and J by 0 bases, 4 bases remained unmatched. The CDR3 has 14 residues. The record originates from a study of shared clonotypes between healthy human individuals. Repertoires were generated with immunoSEQ multiplex PCR, while TCRdb's copy carries only in-frame clones and drops some. The sample shows more than 1,200,000 clones, about 98.5% of them seen only once. Sequenced: naive CD4+ T cells sorted from blood. Noted subset: CD45RA+ positively selected. The sequence was obtained from a man aged 30-40 years in good health. The chain couples TRBV10-2 to TRBJ2-7; 8 bases map to TRBD1. The CDR3 spells CASRPGQGSYEQYF. CDR3 bases: TGCGCCAGCAGGCCCGGACAGGGCTCCTACGAGCAGTACTTC.